One and the same sample provided the 24 T cell receptor beta chains below, sequenced in a study of blood T cell repertoires in COVID-19. Profiling relied on immunoSEQ multiplex PCR, and the TCRdb table lists in-frame clones only, not all of them. Of 160,000 or so clones in the sample, 65% to 90% were seen once. The sample was peripheral blood. These receptors came from a human donor in a cohort sampled during active COVID-19.

The V and J genes are TRBV24-1 and TRBJ2-7; TRBD1 aligns across 8 bases. V trimming: 2 bases; J trimming: 9 bases; junction bases outside the gene matches: 11. Per the germline V gene, CDR1 is KGHDR and CDR2 is SFDVKD. CDR3 length: 15 amino acids. The CDR3 region has the DNA TGTGCCACCAGTGATTCCGGGACAGGCCTAGAAGGGCAGTACTTC. Translating gives CATSDSGTGLEGQYF.

This clone was recorded only once. This rearrangement joins TRBV4-2 to TRBJ2-3; perhaps TRBD1 as D (5 bases). Trimming removed 0 bases at V and 0 bases at J, with 13 bases between. The CDR3 consists of 17 residues. Germline loops: CDR1 LGHNA, CDR2 YNFKEQ. The CDR3 protein is CASSQDFRAASTDTQYF. The DNA of the CDR3 is TGTGCCAGCAGCCAAGATTTCAGGGCGGCTAGCACAGATACGCAGTATTTT.

The chain employs TRBV11-2 and TRBJ2-5, with 8 bases identical to TRBD2. Looked up from germline, CDR1 is SGHAT and CDR2 is FQNNGV. The length of the CDR3 is 17 residues. With V trimmed by 2 bases and J by 3 bases, 11 bases remained unmatched. CDR3 nucleotide sequence: TGTGCCAGCAGCTTATACCGGGGGCTAGCGGGTAAAGAGACCCAGTACTTC. It specifies CASSLYRGLAGKETQYF. Full variable domain (outside the CDR3, taken from reference TRBV11-2 and TRBJ2-5): EAGVAQSPRYKIIEKRQSVAFWCNPISGHATLYWYQQILGQGPKLLIQFQNNGVVDDSQLPKDRFSAERLKGVDSTLKIQPAKLEDSAVYLCASSLYRGLAGKETQYFGPGTRLLVL.

The chain uses TRBV5-1 and TRBJ2-2, with a tentative D call TRBD1 (6 bases). V lost 0 bases and J 4 bases, leaving 16 bases between the germline ends. The germline V gene has CDR1 SGHRS and CDR2 YFSETQ. The CDR3 consists of 17 residues. The CDR3 DNA sequence: TGCGCCAGCAGCTTGGACCTACGGCAGGGGCTCACCGGGGAGCTGTTTTTT. Translating it yields CASSLDLRQGLTGELFF.

This clone was seen a handful of times. The chain combines TRBV28 with TRBJ1-5; TRBD1 is a possible D gene (5 bases). The germline CDR1 and CDR2 sequences are MDHEN and SYDVKM. The CDR3 consists of 14 residues. V was clipped by 4 bases and J by 4 bases, with 11 bases between them. The CDR3 sequence: CASSSGVRNQPQHF. The CDR3 bases are TGTGCCAGCAGTTCGGGGGTACGGAATCAGCCCCAGCATTTT.

The V and J genes are TRBV3-1 (or the pseudogene TRBV3-2) and TRBJ2-7; 8 nucleotides match TRBD1. The CDR3 sequence is 13 residues long. Unmatched junction bases numbered 3, after V lost 4 bases and J lost 4 bases. Germline CDR1 reads LGHDT; CDR2 reads YNNKEL (reference sequence). CDR3 sequence reads: CASSRDRTYEQYF. The DNA for the CDR3 is TGTGCCAGCAGCCGGGACAGGACGTACGAGCAGTACTTC.

This clone was seen only once. The chain combines TRBV7-2 with TRBJ1-2, with unresolved D. The germline V and J ends were trimmed by 4 bases and 8 bases, with 14 bases remaining between them. The germline V gene has CDR1 SGHTA and CDR2 FQGNSA. CDR3 size: 13 residues. CDR3 coding DNA: TGTGCCAGCAGCTCCCAGCGAGGGCACGGCTACACCTTC. Its translation is CASSSQRGHGYTF.

This chain links TRBV7-9 with TRBJ1-1; weak D call: TRBD1 (6 bases). CDR1 SEHNR and CDR2 FQNEAQ come from the germline V gene (reference sequence). V lost 4 bases and J lost 4, with 19 bases in between. The CDR3 runs 16 residues. This chain's CDR3 is CASSYRKRGGGTEAFF. CDR3 nucleotides: TGTGCCAGCAGCTATAGGAAAAGGGGGGGCGGCACTGAAGCTTTCTTT.

CDR3 protein: CASSLTTGNYGYTF. CDR3 DNA: TGCGCCAGCAGCCTTACTACAGGGAACTATGGCTACACCTTC. This chain joins TRBV4-3 and TRBJ1-2, with TRBD1 as a possible D gene (6 bases). CDR3 size: 14 residues. The ends were cut back, 4 bases at V and 2 bases at J, with 11 bases in the middle. The germline V gene encodes CDR1 LGHNA and CDR2 YSLEER.

This clone was recorded a few times. The gene calls are TRBV5-1 and TRBJ1-1; D gene ambiguous. V lost 4 bases to trimming and J lost 4 bases, with 14 bases between them. The CDR3 sequence is 14 residues long. Germline CDR1 and CDR2: SGHRS and YFSETQ. CDR3 region: CASSHTVRGTEAFF. The DNA for the CDR3 is TGCGCCAGCAGCCACACGGTTCGCGGCACTGAAGCTTTCTTT.

DNA of the CDR3: TGTGCCAGCAGCTTAGTCGGGGGGGCCGGTAATGAGCAGTTCTTC. Its protein is CASSLVGGAGNEQFF. The chain has TRBV13 and TRBJ2-1, with 8 bases identical to TRBD2. Germline trimming cut 1 base from V and 7 bases from J; bases unmatched to any gene: 6. Germline lookup yields CDR1 PRHDT and CDR2 FYEKMQ (reference sequence). The CDR3 is 15 amino acids.

V usage is TRBV19 and J usage is TRBJ2-7; perhaps TRBD1 as D (6 bases). The CDR3 sequence is 15 residues long. Germline V CDR1 and CDR2: LNHDA, SQIVND (reference sequence). V dropped 2 bases and J dropped 9 bases, with 20 bases sitting between them. The CDR3 region is CASSIYPGTLRGQYF. DNA for the CDR3: TGTGCCAGTAGTATATACCCCGGGACACTGAGGGGGCAGTACTTC.

The V gene is TRBV2, the J gene TRBJ2-1, with D unresolved. This CDR3 contains 14 residues. V shed 8 bases and J shed 3 bases, with 14 bases lying between them. In germline, CDR1 is SNHLY, CDR2 FYNNEI. The CDR3 region is CASRVVGIYNEQFF. The CDR3 DNA reads TGTGCCAGCCGGGTCGTTGGTATCTACAATGAGCAGTTCTTC.

The chain couples TRBV10-2 to TRBJ1-2; 7 bases match TRBD1. Germline V gives CDR1 WSHSY, CDR2 SAAADI. V lost 3 bases and J lost 3; bases outside the gene matches: 4. This CDR3 has 14 residues. The CDR3 is CASSEPTGDYGYTF. DNA of the CDR3: TGCGCCAGCAGTGAACCCACAGGGGACTATGGCTACACCTTC.

The chain links TRBV18 to TRBJ2-1; D is possibly TRBD1 (6 bases). Trimming removed 2 bases at V and 8 bases at J, with 16 bases between. Germline V gene data show CDR1 as KGHSH and CDR2 as LQKENI. This CDR3 spans 15 amino acids. CDR3 nucleotide sequence: TGTGCCAGCTCACCATCCGTAGGGGGTAGGTATGAGCAGTTCTTC. Translating gives CASSPSVGGRYEQFF.

The chain uses TRBV19 and TRBJ2-1, with 7 positions matching TRBD1. The CDR3 loop spans 15 amino acids. Germline V gene data show CDR1 as LNHDA and CDR2 as SQIVND (reference sequence). Trimming took 5 bases from V and 0 from J; bases not matched to a gene: 4. CDR3 DNA sequence: TGTGCCAGTAGTGAGGGACAGCTCTCCTACAATGAGCAGTTCTTC. This translates into CASSEGQLSYNEQFF.

This chain connects TRBV25-1 to TRBJ1-5; 7 bases are shared with TRBD1. Germline-derived CDR1 and CDR2 are MGHDK and SYGVNS. Trimming at V came to 6 bases and at J to 4 bases, leaving 3 bases not matched to a gene. The CDR3 extends over 13 amino acids. The CDR3 here is CASSGTANQPQHF. Here the CDR3 DNA reads TGTGCCAGCAGCGGGACAGCGAATCAGCCCCAGCATTTT.

The chain couples TRBV19 to TRBJ1-3; D gene ambiguous. The V and J ends lost 3 bases and 6 bases respectively, with 6 bases between them. Germline loops: CDR1 LNHDA, CDR2 SQIVND (reference sequence). The CDR3 loop spans 12 amino acids. For the CDR3, the DNA is TGTGCCAGTAGTATCGGAGAAAACACCATATATTTT. This translates into CASSIGENTIYF.

The chain carries TRBV2 and TRBJ1-5; 8 positions agree with TRBD1. Germline assignment: CDR1 SNHLY and CDR2 FYNNEI. The CDR3 is 15 residues long. V dropped 1 base and J dropped 7; count of bases not matched to a gene: 6. CDR3 sequence: CASSEGGQGRQPQHF. The CDR3 DNA reads TGTGCCAGCAGTGAAGGAGGACAGGGTAGGCAGCCCCAGCATTTT.

The rearrangement joins TRBV14 to TRBJ1-3; D is uncertain. V lost 1 base and J lost 3, with 7 bases in between. Germline V CDR1 and CDR2: SGHDN, FVKESK. The CDR3 runs to 14 residues. CDR3 in amino acids: CASSQVELGNTIYF. The CDR3 nucleotides are TGTGCCAGCAGCCAAGTAGAACTTGGAAACACCATATATTTT.

The rearrangement uses TRBV28 and TRBJ1-4; D is unresolved. Germline V gene sequence: CDR1 MDHEN, CDR2 SYDVKM. The CDR3 contains 16 residues. V gave up 6 bases and J gave up 4 bases, with 18 bases separating them. The chain's CDR3 is CASSPHRGQHNEKLFF. The DNA for the CDR3 is TGTGCCAGCAGCCCCCACCGTGGGCAACATAATGAAAAACTGTTTTTT.

The chain employs TRBV6-5 and TRBJ1-4, with 11 bases lining up with TRBD1. The CDR3 has 14 residues. The J segment lost 0 bases and the V segment lost 10 bases, leaving 1 base of the junction unmatched. Germline values: CDR1 MNHEY, CDR2 SVGAGI. The DNA for the CDR3 is TGTGCCACGGGACAGGGGGCAACTAATGAAAAACTGTTTTTT. Amino acids: CATGQGATNEKLFF.

The genes are TRBV7-9 and TRBJ2-7; 7 bases line up with TRBD1. CDR3 size: 17 residues. Looked up from germline, CDR1 is SEHNR and CDR2 is FQNEAQ (reference sequence). V shed 1 base, J shed 3 bases, and the junction held 12 bases outside the gene matches. CDR3 region: CASSLEARRDSIYEQYF. CDR3 in DNA: TGTGCCAGCAGCTTAGAGGCCCGCCGGGACAGTATCTACGAGCAGTACTTC.

This rearrangement joins TRBV3-1 (or the pseudogene TRBV3-2) to TRBJ2-5, with 8 nucleotides matching TRBD2. This CDR3 comprises 16 residues. Trimming at V came to 3 bases and at J to 3 bases, leaving 9 bases not matched to a gene. Germline V lookup: CDR1 LGHDT, CDR2 YNNKEL (reference sequence). As DNA, the CDR3 is TGTGCCAGCAGCCAGACTAGCGTAACCCTCAAAGAGACCCAGTACTTC. It specifies CASSQTSVTLKETQYF.